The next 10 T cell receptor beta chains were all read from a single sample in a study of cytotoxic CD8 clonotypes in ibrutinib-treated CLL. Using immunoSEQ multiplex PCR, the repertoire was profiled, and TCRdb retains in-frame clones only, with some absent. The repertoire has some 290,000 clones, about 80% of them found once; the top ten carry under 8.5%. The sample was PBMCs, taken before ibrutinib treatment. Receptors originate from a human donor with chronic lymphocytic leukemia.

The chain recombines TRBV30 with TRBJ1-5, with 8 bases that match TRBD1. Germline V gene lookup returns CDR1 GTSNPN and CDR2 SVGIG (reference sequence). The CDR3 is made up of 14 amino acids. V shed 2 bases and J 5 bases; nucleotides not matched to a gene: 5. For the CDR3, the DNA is TGTGCCTGGAGTAGTGGACAGGGATATCAGCCCCAGCATTTT. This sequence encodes CAWSSGQGYQPQHF.

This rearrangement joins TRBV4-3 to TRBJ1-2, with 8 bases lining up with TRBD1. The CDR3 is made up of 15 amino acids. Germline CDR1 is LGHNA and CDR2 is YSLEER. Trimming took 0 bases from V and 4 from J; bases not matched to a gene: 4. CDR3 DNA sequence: TGCGCCAGCAGCCAAGAAAGGACAGGGTCCTATGGCTACACCTTC. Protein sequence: CASSQERTGSYGYTF.

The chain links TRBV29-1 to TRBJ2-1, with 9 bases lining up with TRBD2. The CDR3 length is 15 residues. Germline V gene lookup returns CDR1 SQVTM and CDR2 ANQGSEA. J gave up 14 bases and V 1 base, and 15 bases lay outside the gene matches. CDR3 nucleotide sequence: TGCAGCGTTGAAGGGGGACTAGCCCCGGTTTTGTTTGAGTTCTTC. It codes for CSVEGGLAPVLFEFF.

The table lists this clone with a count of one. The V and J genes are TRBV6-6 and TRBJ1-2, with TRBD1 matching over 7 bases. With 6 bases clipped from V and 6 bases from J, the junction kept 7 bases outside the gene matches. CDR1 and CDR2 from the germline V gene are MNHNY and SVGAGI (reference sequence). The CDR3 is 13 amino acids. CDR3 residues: CASSQDRVHGYTF. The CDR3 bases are TGTGCCAGCAGCCAAGACAGGGTACATGGCTACACCTTC.

CDR3 coding DNA: TGTGCCAGCAGTTCAAGGGGCAGGCCCTACGAGCAGTACTTC. It encodes CASSSRGRPYEQYF. The chain is built from TRBV28 and TRBJ2-7, with D maybe TRBD1 (5 bases). CDR1 and CDR2 from the germline V gene are MDHEN and SYDVKM. Trimming cost V 4 bases and J 2 bases, with 12 bases left between them. This CDR3 is built from 14 residues.

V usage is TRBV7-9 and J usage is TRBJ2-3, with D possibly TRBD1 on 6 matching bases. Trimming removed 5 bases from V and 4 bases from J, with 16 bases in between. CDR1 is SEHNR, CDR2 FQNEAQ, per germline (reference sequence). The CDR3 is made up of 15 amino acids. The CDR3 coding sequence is TGTGCCAGCAGCCCCAGGGGCCCTGGGGCAGATACGCAGTATTTT. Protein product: CASSPRGPGADTQYF. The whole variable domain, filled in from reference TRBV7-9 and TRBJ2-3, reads DTGVSQNPRHKITKRGQNVTFRCDPISEHNRLYWYRQTLGQGPEFLTYFQNEAQLEKSRLLSDRFSAERPKGSFSTLEIQRTEQGDSAMYLCASSPRGPGADTQYFGPGTRLTVL.

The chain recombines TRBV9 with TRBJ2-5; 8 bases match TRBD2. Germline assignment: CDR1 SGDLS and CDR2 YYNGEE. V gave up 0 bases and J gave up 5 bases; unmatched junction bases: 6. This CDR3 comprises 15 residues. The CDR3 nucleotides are TGTGCCAGCAGCGTAGCATCGGGAGGGCTGGAGACCCAGTACTTC. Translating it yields CASSVASGGLETQYF.

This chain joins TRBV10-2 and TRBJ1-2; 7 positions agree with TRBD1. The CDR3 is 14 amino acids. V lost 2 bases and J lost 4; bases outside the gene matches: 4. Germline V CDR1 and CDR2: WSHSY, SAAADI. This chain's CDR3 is CASSEQTGFYGYTF. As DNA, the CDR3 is TGCGCCAGCAGTGAGCAGACAGGGTTCTATGGCTACACCTTC.

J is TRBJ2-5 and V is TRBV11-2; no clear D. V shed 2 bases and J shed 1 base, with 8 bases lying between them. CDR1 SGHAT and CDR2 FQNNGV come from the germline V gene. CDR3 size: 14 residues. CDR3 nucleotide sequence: TGTGCCAGCAGCTTATCCAGATTCCAAGAGACCCAGTACTTC. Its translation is CASSLSRFQETQYF.

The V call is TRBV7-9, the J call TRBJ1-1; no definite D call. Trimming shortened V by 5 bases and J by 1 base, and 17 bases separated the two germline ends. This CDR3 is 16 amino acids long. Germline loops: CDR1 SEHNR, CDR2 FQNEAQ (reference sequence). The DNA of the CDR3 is TGTGCCAGCAGCAACACGGACGGACTGCCGAACACTGAAGCTTTCTTT. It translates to CASSNTDGLPNTEAFF. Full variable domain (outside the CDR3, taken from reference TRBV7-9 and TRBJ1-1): DTGVSQNPRHKITKRGQNVTFRCDPISEHNRLYWYRQTLGQGPEFLTYFQNEAQLEKSRLLSDRFSAERPKGSFSTLEIQRTEQGDSAMYLCASSNTDGLPNTEAFFGQGTRLTVV.